The 10 T cell receptor beta chains below were found in one sample sequenced in a study of shared clonotypes between healthy human individuals. Sequencing was performed with immunoSEQ multiplex PCR; in TCRdb, only in-frame clones are kept and a portion is missing. The table shows about 2.3 million clones, with more than 85% occurring only once. The sample comprised naive CD4+ T cells from PBMCs. Subset of the sample: CD45RA+ positively selected. Receptors were obtained from a man aged 18 to 30 in good health. Some clones in this sample may be carry-over from other donors' samples.

The table lists this clone with a count of one. The chain carries TRBV6-1 and TRBJ2-7, with D possibly TRBD2 on 5 matching bases. The CDR3 is made up of 10 amino acids. V was trimmed by 7 bases and J by 6 bases, leaving 7 bases between them. CDR1 and CDR2 (germline): MNHNS, SASEGT. The CDR3 DNA follows: TGTGCCAGCACCGGGGTCGAGCAGTACTTC. It codes for CASTGVEQYF.

This chain connects TRBV30 to TRBJ2-7; 11 bases line up with TRBD2. Germline V gives CDR1 GTSNPN, CDR2 SVGIG (reference sequence). With V trimmed by 3 bases and J by 2 bases, 6 bases remained unmatched. The CDR3 length is 15 residues. For the CDR3, the DNA is TGTGCCTGGAGGAGTTTAGCGGGAGGGACCTACGAGCAGTACTTC. This codes for CAWRSLAGGTYEQYF.

Here the CDR3 reads CASSFTSGSFGELFF. The CDR3 region has the DNA TGTGCCAGCAGCTTCACTAGCGGGAGTTTCGGGGAGCTGTTTTTT. This chain links TRBV7-2 with TRBJ2-2, with 11 bases identical to TRBD2. There are 15 residues in the CDR3. CDR1 SGHTA and CDR2 FQGNSA come from the germline V gene. V lost 3 bases, J lost 7 bases, and 4 bases stayed unmatched.

V usage is TRBV7-2 and J usage is TRBJ1-5, with TRBD1 matching 9 bases. Germline CDR1 SGHTA, CDR2 FQGNSA. The trim removed 4 bases at V and 7 bases at J, leaving 8 bases unmatched. The CDR3 consists of 15 residues. The CDR3 DNA is TGTGCCAGCAGCTCCCAACAGGGGGCCTGGCAGCCCCAGCATTTT. Protein: CASSSQQGAWQPQHF.

The gene calls are TRBV25-1 and TRBJ1-1; D remains ambiguous. The CDR3 extends over 13 amino acids. V dropped 7 bases and J dropped 0 bases, with 9 bases sitting between them. In germline, CDR1 is MGHDK, CDR2 SYGVNS. The CDR3: CASIDRVNTEAFF. The CDR3 DNA follows: TGTGCCAGCATAGATAGGGTGAACACTGAAGCTTTCTTT.

The chain couples TRBV6-6 to TRBJ2-7; D possibly corresponds to TRBD1 (6 bases). Trimming shortened V by 2 bases and J by 1 base, and 12 bases separated the two germline ends. Per germline, CDR1 MNHNY and CDR2 SVGAGI (reference sequence). The CDR3 consists of 15 residues. The CDR3 is CASSYGGDRSYEQYF. CDR3 sequence (DNA): TGTGCCAGCAGTTACGGGGGCGACCGTTCCTACGAGCAGTACTTC.

This rearrangement joins TRBV21-1 to TRBJ1-1; the table assigns TRBD1, which was not confirmed against the DNA. TRBV21-1 is classified as a pseudogene. CDR3 size: 16 residues. CDR3 nucleotides: TGTGCCAGCAACCCCCCCGGACAGGTCTGGAACACTGAAGCTTTCTTT. Amino acids: CASNPPGQVWNTEAFF.

The V gene is TRBV28, the J gene TRBJ1-5, with 7 bases identical to TRBD1. Germline V lookup: CDR1 MDHEN, CDR2 SYDVKM. Unmatched junction bases numbered 13, after V lost 1 base and J lost 1 base. This CDR3 has 19 amino acids. CDR3 amino acids: CASSLSGPQGRYSNQPQHF. CDR3 nucleotides: TGTGCCAGCAGTTTATCGGGCCCACAGGGGCGATACAGCAATCAGCCCCAGCATTTT.

V is TRBV4-1 and J is TRBJ2-6; a possible D gene is TRBD2 (7 bases). CDR1 is MGHRA, CDR2 YSYEKL, per germline. Trimming left V 1 base short and J 4 bases short, with 17 bases between. The CDR3 spans 18 residues. This chain's CDR3 is CASSQVRGEGPGANVLTF. As DNA, the CDR3 is TGCGCCAGCAGCCAAGTAAGGGGGGAGGGGCCCGGGGCCAACGTCCTGACTTTC.

The chain carries TRBV11-3 and TRBJ2-3, with 8 bases lining up with TRBD2. The V segment lost 8 bases and the J segment 4 bases; nucleotides outside the gene matches: 5. This CDR3 is 13 amino acids long. Per germline, CDR1 SGHNT and CDR2 YENEEA. In DNA form, the CDR3 reads TGTGCCAGCTCTGGACTAGCCCCAGATACGCAGTATTTT. Translating gives CASSGLAPDTQYF.